The clone carrying this T cell receptor beta chain has just one count. The data stem from a study of T-cell memory formation after mild COVID-19. TCR alpha and TCR beta cDNA libraries carrying sample barcodes and UMIs were produced by 5'RACE using constant-segment primers. TCRdb recomputed calls from the 5' RACE reads with MiXCR, one row per CDR3 protein. The table has 470,000 or so distinct CDR3 sequences, 15% to 20% seen once. The germline V gene has CDR1 SGHNT and CDR2 YYREEE (reference sequence). The CDR3 contains 14 residues. J gave up 6 bases and V 0 bases, and 2 bases lay outside the gene matches.

The chain joins TRBV5-4 to TRBJ1-4; TRBD1 matches 7 bases. The TCR sequence derives from an adult woman who had mild COVID-19 (a few samples of this study predate the infection). Cell type and time point are not known. The specimen was PBMCs or a T cell subset sorted from them (not recorded which). The CDR3 is CASSLAGTDEKLFF. The CDR3 DNA sequence: TGTGCCAGCAGCTTGGCCGGGACAGATGAAAAACTGTTTTTT.